One and the same sample provided the 30 T cell receptor beta chains below, sequenced in a study of blood T cell repertoires in COVID-19. The repertoire was sequenced with immunoSEQ multiplex PCR; TCRdb's copy has only in-frame clones and lacks some. The table records about 250,000 clones, about 83% of them present only once. The specimen was peripheral blood. The receptors stem from a man older than 75 with acute or convalescent COVID-19.

The chain has TRBV10-3 and TRBJ2-5; TRBD1 matches 9 bases. The CDR3 is made up of 13 amino acids. The germline V gene has CDR1 ENHRY and CDR2 SYGVKD. Trimming at V came to 7 bases and at J to 5 bases, leaving 5 bases not matched to a gene. For the CDR3, the DNA is TGTGCCATCAATGGGGACAGGGTCGAGACCCAGTACTTC. Its translation is CAINGDRVETQYF.

The V call is TRBV12-3 or TRBV12-4, the J call TRBJ1-3; D is undetermined. This CDR3 is 13 amino acids long. The germline V and J ends were trimmed by 0 bases and 9 bases, with 9 bases remaining between them. The CDR3 DNA sequence: TGTGCCAGCAGTTTAGCGCCTGGGAGCACCATATATTTT. It specifies CASSLAPGSTIYF.

CDR3 residues: CASSFRAPKQTLGLAASSYEQYF. Written as DNA, the CDR3 is TGTGCCAGCAGTTTCCGAGCCCCGAAGCAAACCCTAGGACTAGCGGCCAGCTCCTACGAGCAGTACTTC. The chain carries TRBV27 and TRBJ2-7, with 10 bases that match TRBD2. In germline, CDR1 is MNHEY, CDR2 SMNVEV (reference sequence). V lost 3 bases to trimming and J lost 0 bases; unmatched junction nucleotides: 26. CDR3 length: 23 amino acids.

The J gene is TRBJ1-2, the V gene TRBV7-8; D call uncertain. The germline V gene encodes CDR1 SGHVS and CDR2 FQNEAQ. The V end was cut by 10 bases, the J end by 4 bases, with 16 bases between. This CDR3 has 13 residues. The CDR3: CATTDRVVYGYTF. CDR3 nucleotide sequence: TGTGCCACCACCGATCGAGTCGTCTATGGCTACACCTTC.

In its sample, this clone was seen a few times. The chain is built from TRBV21-1 and TRBJ2-5; no DNA check was done on the table's D call, TRBD2. TRBV21-1 is a known pseudogene. The length of the CDR3 is 19 residues. CDR3 DNA sequence: TGTGCCAGCACCAAAAACCCGCGGGGGCCTAGCGGGAGGTTGGAGACCCAGTACTTC. This codes for CASTKNPRGPSGRLETQYF.

The gene calls are TRBV25-1 and TRBJ1-2; D ambiguous. V shed 3 bases and J shed 4 bases, with 9 bases lying between them. Looked up from germline, CDR1 is MGHDK and CDR2 is SYGVNS. CDR3 size: 13 residues. The CDR3 sequence: CASSDFLSYGYTF. The CDR3 nucleotides read TGTGCCAGCAGTGACTTTTTGAGCTATGGCTACACCTTC.

The V call is TRBV21-1, the J call TRBJ2-7; the table's TRBD2 call for D was not verified on the DNA. TRBV21-1 is a known pseudogene. The CDR3 is made up of 15 amino acids. DNA for the CDR3: TGTGCCAGCAGCCCCCGGCGAGGGAGTAACGTCGAGCAGTACTTC. It translates to CASSPRRGSNVEQYF.

The chain links TRBV9 to TRBJ2-5; tentatively, D is TRBD2 (7 bases). The CDR3 spans 15 residues. Trimming took off 0 bases at V and 5 bases at J, with 14 bases between the two ends. From germline, CDR1 is SGDLS and CDR2 YYNGEE. In nucleotides, the CDR3 is TGTGCCAGCAGCGTAGTAGGGGGGGCCGAGGAGACCCAGTACTTC. It specifies CASSVVGGAEETQYF.

The chain carries TRBV23-1 and TRBJ1-4; no clear D gene. TRBV23-1 falls under the ORF class, with uncertain function. The V end was cut by 6 bases, the J end by 5 bases, with 13 bases between. The length of the CDR3 is 14 residues. The CDR3 reads CASSPKSRNEKLFF. As DNA, the CDR3 is TGCGCCAGCAGCCCAAAATCGAGAAATGAAAAACTGTTTTTT.

With regard to this clone: Compared with germline, one end of the junction differs, possibly owing to a read error. The same CDR3 also results from other DNA sequences found in this sample. The chain joins TRBV27 to TRBJ2-1, with 8 bases that match TRBD2. The CDR3 is 15 amino acids. Germline V lookup: CDR1 MNHEY, CDR2 SMNVEV (reference sequence). This CDR3 is CPTAGGLGGGDEQFF. The DNA for the CDR3 is TGCCCCACCGCGGGGGGACTAGGGGGGGGCGATGAGCAGTTCTTC.

This clone was seen a handful of times. V and J are TRBV7-3 and TRBJ1-2; 7 nucleotides agree with TRBD1. The germline gives CDR1 SGHTA, CDR2 FQGTGA. The CDR3 consists of 14 residues. The V gene end was trimmed by 6 bases and the J gene end by 8 bases; junction bases not matched to a gene: 12. Written as DNA, the CDR3 is TGTGCCAGCAGAGCTGAGGACAGGCGTGGGGGCTACACCTTC. It is translated as CASRAEDRRGGYTF.

The chain recombines TRBV28 with TRBJ2-5; D remains ambiguous. Trimming removed 5 bases from V and 0 bases from J, with 10 bases in between. Germline V gives CDR1 MDHEN, CDR2 SYDVKM. The CDR3 covers 14 residues. The CDR3 reads CASSGTVYQETQYF. The CDR3 DNA reads as TGTGCCAGCAGTGGCACCGTGTACCAAGAGACCCAGTACTTC.

V gene TRBV9 combines with J gene TRBJ1-2; D possibly corresponds to TRBD1 (5 bases). CDR1 and CDR2 from the germline V gene are SGDLS and YYNGEE. Trimming left V 3 bases short and J 8 bases short, with 11 bases between. There are 12 residues in the CDR3. Here the CDR3 DNA reads TGTGCCAGCAGCGAGGGGCCGCGGGGCTACACCTTC. Encoded protein: CASSEGPRGYTF.

The chain combines TRBV24-1 with TRBJ2-2, with D possibly being TRBD2 (6 bases). The CDR3 is 17 amino acids. Germline V lookup: CDR1 KGHDR, CDR2 SFDVKD. V was pared by 0 bases and J by 2 bases, with 12 bases between. The CDR3 reads CATSDLSEGSNTGELFF. The CDR3 nucleotides read TGTGCCACCAGTGATTTGTCGGAGGGGAGTAACACCGGGGAGCTGTTTTTT.

This chain connects TRBV3-1 (or the pseudogene TRBV3-2) to TRBJ1-6; D remains unclear. Trimming left V 0 bases short and J 7 bases short, with 10 bases between. Germline values: CDR1 LGHDT, CDR2 YNNKEL (reference sequence). The CDR3 length is 15 residues. The DNA of the CDR3 is TGTGCCAGCAGCCAAGATTCGACGGGGAATTCACCCCTCCACTTT. Its translation: CASSQDSTGNSPLHF.

The chain joins TRBV5-1 to TRBJ1-4; D may be TRBD1 (5 bases). Trimming took off 0 bases at V and 4 bases at J, with 7 bases between the two ends. The CDR3 has 14 amino acids. Germline V gene sequence: CDR1 SGHRS, CDR2 YFSETQ. This chain's CDR3 is CASSLDQGNEKLFF. CDR3 bases: TGCGCCAGCAGCTTGGACCAGGGTAATGAAAAACTGTTTTTT.

The J gene is TRBJ2-5, the V gene TRBV5-1; no reliable D call. CDR1 SGHRS and CDR2 YFSETQ come from the germline V gene. The CDR3 runs 14 residues. V lost 1 base to trimming and J lost 3 bases, with 10 bases between them. CDR3 in amino acids: CASSLSSEKETQYF. The CDR3 DNA is TGCGCCAGCAGCTTGTCTTCAGAAAAAGAGACCCAGTACTTC.

As to this clone: Lacking the conserved final phenylalanine or tryptophan, this CDR3 likely reflects a read error. The DNA is omitted, as the CDR3 cannot be located on it reliably, and the CDR3 follows TCRdb's listing. This chain uses TRBV2 with TRBJ2-7; the table's D call, TRBD2, was not checked against the DNA. Germline V gene lookup returns CDR1 SNHLY and CDR2 FYNNEI. The CDR3 comprises 13 residues, both ends counted. Here the CDR3 reads CASTRGGLAGGPL.

This clone was seen a handful of times. The CDR3 DNA reads as TGTGCCAGCAGCTCTGAGGGACACGTGAACACCGGGGAGCTGTTTTTT. Translation: CASSSEGHVNTGELFF. This chain joins TRBV5-6 and TRBJ2-2; TRBD1 might be the D (6 bases). Per the germline V gene, CDR1 is SGHDT and CDR2 is YYEEEE. There are 16 residues in the CDR3. Trimming removed 3 bases from V and 1 base from J, with 13 bases in between. The complete variable domain, with remaining parts taken from reference TRBV5-6 and TRBJ2-2, reads DAGVTQSPTHLIKTRGQQVTLRCSPKSGHDTVSWYQQALGQGPQFIFQYYEEEERQRGNFPDRFSGHQFPNYSSELNVNALLLGDSALYLCASSSEGHVNTGELFFGEGSRLTVL.

This rearrangement joins TRBV6-5 to TRBJ2-3, with a weak D call TRBD1 (6 bases). V lost 5 bases and J lost 6, with 12 bases in between. Germline V gene sequence: CDR1 MNHEY, CDR2 SVGAGI. The CDR3 loop spans 13 amino acids. This chain's CDR3 is CASSRSGADTQYF. CDR3 in DNA: TGTGCCAGCAGTAGGTCAGGGGCGGATACGCAGTATTTT.

This clone was detected only a few times. The genes are TRBV2 and TRBJ2-3, with 10 bases lining up with TRBD1. V dropped 6 bases and J dropped 13; count of bases not matched to a gene: 10. Germline CDR1 reads SNHLY; CDR2 reads FYNNEI. CDR3 length equals 13 residues. CDR3 sequence (DNA): TGTGCCAGCAGCGAAACCAGACAGGGGGCGAAGTATTTT. This translates into CASSETRQGAKYF.

This chain connects TRBV5-1 to TRBJ2-2, with D tentatively TRBD1 (5 bases). The CDR3 has 14 amino acids. In germline, CDR1 is SGHRS, CDR2 YFSETQ. Trimming left V 0 bases short and J 6 bases short, with 9 bases between. Written as DNA, the CDR3 is TGCGCCAGCAGCTTGGGACAGCCCGCCGGGGAGCTGTTTTTT. Amino acid sequence: CASSLGQPAGELFF. The complete variable domain, with remaining parts taken from reference TRBV5-1 and TRBJ2-2, reads KAGVTQTPRYLIKTRGQQVTLSCSPISGHRSVSWYQQTPGQGLQFLFEYFSETQRNKGNFPGRFSGRQFSNSRSEMNVSTLELGDSALYLCASSLGQPAGELFFGEGSRLTVL.

The chain uses TRBV27 and TRBJ1-5; 9 bases line up with TRBD1. The V and J ends lost 4 bases and 8 bases, in that order; junction bases with no gene match: 12. Germline V gene lookup returns CDR1 MNHEY and CDR2 SMNVEV (reference sequence). This CDR3 has 16 amino acids. In DNA form, the CDR3 reads TGTGCCAGCAGTTCCCTGGGGGACAGGGTGGTAGAGCCCCAGCATTTT. Protein product: CASSSLGDRVVEPQHF.

The rearrangement uses TRBV6-1 and TRBJ2-1, with D possibly matching TRBD1 (6 bases). The germline V and J ends were trimmed by 1 base and 8 bases, with 15 bases remaining between them. Germline CDR1 is MNHNS and CDR2 is SASEGT. The CDR3 is 15 amino acids. The CDR3 region is CASSEGRGWIDEQFF. The CDR3 DNA is TGTGCCAGCAGTGAAGGCAGGGGTTGGATCGATGAGCAGTTCTTC.

The gene calls are TRBV14 and TRBJ2-1, with 8 bases that match TRBD2. Germline V gene data show CDR1 as SGHDN and CDR2 as FVKESK. There are 13 residues in the CDR3. With V trimmed by 4 bases and J by 15 bases, 11 bases remained unmatched. CDR3 sequence reads: CASSLTPREGLFF. CDR3 bases: TGTGCCAGCAGCCTTACCCCCCGGGAGGGCCTGTTCTTC. Full variable domain (rest looked up from reference TRBV14 and TRBJ2-1): EAGVTQFPSHSVIEKGQTVTLRCDPISGHDNLYWYRRVMGKEIKFLLHFVKESKQDESGMPNNRFLAERTGGTYSTLKVQPAELEDSGVYFCASSLTPREGLFFGPGTRLTVL.

The chain uses TRBV6-2 or TRBV6-3 and TRBJ2-5, with 9 bases aligning to TRBD2. V lost 2 bases to trimming and J lost 4 bases; unmatched junction nucleotides: 5. Per the germline V gene, CDR1 is MNHEY and CDR2 is SVGEGT. This CDR3 has 15 residues. Written as DNA, the CDR3 is TGTGCCAGCAGTTACCTGGCGGGAGGGGGAGAGACCCAGTACTTC. This sequence encodes CASSYLAGGGETQYF.

This chain links TRBV5-1 with TRBJ2-7; D gene uncertain. Germline V gene lookup returns CDR1 SGHRS and CDR2 YFSETQ. Trimming took off 0 bases at V and 1 base at J, with 8 bases between the two ends. The CDR3 is made up of 14 amino acids. CDR3 sequence reads: CASSLVLGSYEQYF. The DNA of the CDR3 is TGCGCCAGCAGCTTGGTGCTAGGTTCCTACGAGCAGTACTTC.

The chain combines TRBV7-2 with TRBJ1-1; D is uncertain. V lost 1 base to trimming and J lost 0 bases, with 6 bases between them. The CDR3 extends over 14 amino acids. CDR1 and CDR2 (germline): SGHTA, FQGNSA. This chain's CDR3 is CASSLGQLNTEAFF. CDR3 DNA sequence: TGTGCCAGCAGCTTAGGGCAGTTGAACACTGAAGCTTTCTTT.

V gene TRBV5-5 combines with J gene TRBJ2-7; 11 nucleotides align to TRBD2. The CDR3 extends over 17 amino acids. The ends lost 0 bases at V and 2 bases at J; junction bases unmatched: 7. Germline V CDR1 and CDR2: SGHKS, YYEKEE (reference sequence). CDR3 in DNA: TGTGCCAGCAGCTTGGTACTAACTAGCGGGGGACCCTACGAGCAGTACTTC. It encodes CASSLVLTSGGPYEQYF. Complete variable domain (other parts from reference TRBV5-5 and TRBJ2-7): DAGVTQSPTHLIKTRGQQVTLRCSPISGHKSVSWYQQVLGQGPQFIFQYYEKEERGRGNFPDRFSARQFPNYSSELNVNALLLGDSALYLCASSLVLTSGGPYEQYFGPGTRLTVT.

This clone turned up a few times. The chain has TRBV10-1 and TRBJ1-3; no clear D. The CDR3 has 13 amino acids. Trimming shortened V by 9 bases and J by 0 bases, and 9 bases separated the two germline ends. Germline assignment: CDR1 WNHNN and CDR2 SYGVQD (reference sequence). This chain's CDR3 is CARTPGSGNTIYF. The CDR3 nucleotides read TGCGCCAGAACCCCGGGCTCTGGAAACACCATATATTTT.